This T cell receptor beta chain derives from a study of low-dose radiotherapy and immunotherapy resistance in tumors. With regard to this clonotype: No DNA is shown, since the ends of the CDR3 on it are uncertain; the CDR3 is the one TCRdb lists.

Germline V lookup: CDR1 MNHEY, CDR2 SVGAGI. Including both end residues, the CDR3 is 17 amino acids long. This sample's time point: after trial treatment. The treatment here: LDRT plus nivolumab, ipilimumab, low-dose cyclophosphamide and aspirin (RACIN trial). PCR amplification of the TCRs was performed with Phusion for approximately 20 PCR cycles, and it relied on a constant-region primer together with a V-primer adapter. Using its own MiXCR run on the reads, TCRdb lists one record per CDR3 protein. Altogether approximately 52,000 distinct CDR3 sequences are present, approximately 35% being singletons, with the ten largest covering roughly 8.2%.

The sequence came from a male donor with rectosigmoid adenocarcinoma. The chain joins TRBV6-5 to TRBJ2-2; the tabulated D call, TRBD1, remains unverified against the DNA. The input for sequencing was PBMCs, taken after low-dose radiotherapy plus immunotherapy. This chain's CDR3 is CASSSPGQGGFGELFFF.